This is a list of T cell receptor beta chains from one sample in a study of CD8 T cells in Susac syndrome. MiXCR, applied by TCRdb to the immunoSEQ multiplex PCR reads, yields one record per CDR3 protein. The sample lists 130,000 or so distinct CDR3 sequences; 85% to 95% were seen once. The sequencing input was CD4+ T cells from PBMCs. The receptors stem from a human donor with multiple sclerosis. Each CDR3 is given with its conserved first and last residue. The D gene is left open where the match is weak. Some rows have no size entry. The others give once, few or many, or a class for an expanded clone.

j_call	cdr3_length	clone_size	v_call	d_call	cdr3_nt	cdr3_aa
TRBJ1-2	13	.	TRBV24-1	TRBD1	TGTGCCACCAGTGATCCACCAGGGGGCGGCTACACCTTC	CATSDPPGGGYTF
TRBJ2-3	15	.	TRBV5-1	.	TGCGCCAGCAGCCGCAACCCCAAAAGCACAGATACGCAGTATTTT	CASSRNPKSTDTQYF
TRBJ1-3	14	.	TRBV3-1	.	TGTGCCAGCAGCCTTCGGACCTCTGGAAACACCATATATTTT	CASSLRTSGNTIYF
TRBJ2-6	14	.	TRBV20-1	.	TGCAGTGCTACGCGGACAGCTGGGGCCAACGTCCTGACTTTC	CSATRTAGANVLTF
TRBJ2-7	15	.	TRBV11-3	TRBD2	TGTGCCAGCAGCTTATCGGGTAGCGGGACCTACGAGCAGTACTTC	CASSLSGSGTYEQYF
TRBJ1-6	14	.	TRBV6-4	.	TGTGCCAGTCCCGGGACCCTACATATTTCACCCCTCCACTTT	CASPGTLHISPLHF
TRBJ2-3	15	.	TRBV7-7	TRBD2	TGTGCCAGCAGCATGAGCGGGGCGGGCACAGATACGCAGTATTTT	CASSMSGAGTDTQYF
TRBJ1-2	14	.	TRBV5-1	.	TGCGCCAGCAGCTTGGGTGAGGGAAGAGGCGGCTACACCTTC	CASSLGEGRGGYTF
TRBJ2-5	13	.	TRBV30	TRBD2	TGTGCCTTTTTACTAGCGGGGGAAGAGACCCAGTACTTC	CAFLLAGEETQYF
TRBJ1-5	14	.	TRBV12-3/TRBV12-4	.	TGTGCCAGCAGTTTCAGGGTAGGCAATCAGCCCCAGCATTTT	CASSFRVGNQPQHF
TRBJ2-4	15	.	TRBV3-1	.	TGTGCCAGCAGCCATTCTACACAAGCCAAAAACATTCAGTACTTC	CASSHSTQAKNIQYF
TRBJ1-2	13	.	TRBV6-5	.	TGTGCCTCAGGGACGGCAGGCAACTATGGCTACACCTTC	CASGTAGNYGYTF
TRBJ1-2	13	.	TRBV27	.	TGTGCCAGCAGTTCAAGACAGGACTCTGGCTACACCTTC	CASSSRQDSGYTF
TRBJ1-2	11	.	TRBV9	.	TGTGCCAGCAGCGTAGTGGTTGGCTACACCTTC	CASSVVVGYTF
TRBJ2-7	12	.	TRBV29-1	.	TGCAGCGTTGTGGCAGGGCTCGGCGAGCAGTACTTC	CSVVAGLGEQYF
TRBJ1-4	14	.	TRBV3-1	.	TGTGCCAGCAGCCACAGGGCGACTAATGAAAAACTGTTTTTT	CASSHRATNEKLFF
TRBJ2-7	14	.	TRBV9	TRBD2	TGTGCCAGCAGCGCTAGCGGGAGTCGGGGCGAGCAGTACTTC	CASSASGSRGEQYF
TRBJ2-3	14	.	TRBV2	.	TGTGCCAGCAGAGGGAGACTACTCACAGATACGCAGTATTTT	CASRGRLLTDTQYF
TRBJ1-2	15	.	TRBV12-3/TRBV12-4	.	TGTGCCAGCAGTCACTCAGGGGTCGAAGACTATGGCTACACCTTC	CASSHSGVEDYGYTF
TRBJ1-1	14	.	TRBV18	.	TGTGCCAGCTCACTCCTACAGGGTAGCGCTGAAGCTTTCTTT	CASSLLQGSAEAFF
TRBJ2-3	15	once	TRBV20-1	.	TGCAGTGCTAGAGATCTCCGGGAGAGGCCAGATACGCAGTATTTT	CSARDLRERPDTQYF
TRBJ1-1	15	once	TRBV7-9	.	TGTGCCAGCAGCTCTCAAGGGGGAGTGAACACTGAAGCTTTCTTT	CASSSQGGVNTEAFF
TRBJ1-6	13	.	TRBV20-1	.	TGCAGTGCTAGAGAGGGGGCTGGTTCACCCCTCCACTTT	CSAREGAGSPLHF
TRBJ1-2	14	.	TRBV4-3	.	TGCGCCAGCAGCCAAGTGGGCAGTTCTTATGGCTACACCTTC	CASSQVGSSYGYTF
TRBJ1-2	15	.	TRBV29-1	TRBD1	TGCAGCGTTGGACCCAGCAGCAGGGGGAACTATGGCTACACCTTC	CSVGPSSRGNYGYTF
TRBJ2-1	16	.	TRBV19	TRBD1	TGTGCCAGTCGACAGGGGGCTGCTAGCTCCTACAATGAGCAGTTCTTC	CASRQGAASSYNEQFF
TRBJ1-1	15	.	TRBV29-1	.	TGCAGCGTCTTACACCGGGGCCCTGGGCACACTGAAGCTTTCTTT	CSVLHRGPGHTEAFF
TRBJ1-6	14	.	TRBV5-1	TRBD1	TGCGCCAGCAGCTCGGGACAGGGTGCTTCACCCCTCCACTTT	CASSSGQGASPLHF
TRBJ1-2	13	.	TRBV20-1	.	TGCAGTGCTAGAGATGCAGGGAGCTATGGCTACACCTTC	CSARDAGSYGYTF
TRBJ2-4	13	.	TRBV20-1	.	TGCAGTGCTACGCCGAATTACGGGCACATTCAGTACTTC	CSATPNYGHIQYF
TRBJ2-3	13	.	TRBV11-3	.	TGTGCCAGCAGCTCCGGACAATCAGATACGCAGTATTTT	CASSSGQSDTQYF
TRBJ1-5	12	.	TRBV30	.	TGTGCCTGGGAGGGGGAGGGCCGGCCCCAGCATTTT	CAWEGEGRPQHF
TRBJ2-5	15	.	TRBV3-1	TRBD1	TGTGCCAGCAGCCTCCGGGACAGGGGGCGAGAGACCCAGTACTTC	CASSLRDRGRETQYF
TRBJ1-1	15	.	TRBV30	.	TGTGCCTGGAGTTTTACGGGACGGATGAACACTGAAGCTTTCTTT	CAWSFTGRMNTEAFF
TRBJ1-5	14	.	TRBV15	.	TGTGCCACCGGCCGTGGCAGTAGCAATCAGCCCCAGCATTTT	CATGRGSSNQPQHF
TRBJ1-3	15	.	TRBV29-1	.	TGCAGCGCCGCGGACCCCCAAAGGGCTACTCACACCATATATTTT	CSAADPQRATHTIYF
TRBJ2-2	16	.	TRBV4-3	TRBD1	TGCGCCAGCAGCCAAAAGGGGACAGCCAACACCGGGGAGCTGTTTTTT	CASSQKGTANTGELFF
TRBJ1-5	16	.	TRBV28	.	TGTGCCAGCAGCGCTAAGGAACAGGCAGGTGATCAGCCCCAGCATTTT	CASSAKEQAGDQPQHF
TRBJ2-5	14	.	TRBV3-1	.	TGTGCCAGCAGCCAAGATTTGTGGCTGGAGACCCAGTACTTC	CASSQDLWLETQYF
TRBJ2-3	14	.	TRBV20-1	TRBD2	TGCAGTGCTAGACTAGCGGTGACCACAGATACGCAGTATTTT	CSARLAVTTDTQYF
TRBJ1-2	15	.	TRBV7-2	.	TGTGCCAGTTCACACCCGGGACGCCTTAACTATGGCTACACCTTC	CASSHPGRLNYGYTF
TRBJ1-2	12	.	TRBV29-1	.	TGCAGCGGGAGAGATTCGGTGGGGGGCTACACCTTC	CSGRDSVGGYTF
TRBJ1-5	16	.	TRBV28	.	TGTGCCAGCAGTCTTTGGGAGGGTGGTAGCAATCAGCCCCAGCATTTT	CASSLWEGGSNQPQHF
TRBJ1-5	14	.	TRBV5-1	.	TGCGCCAGCACCACCGGAATCCCGGGGCAGCCCCAGCATTTT	CASTTGIPGQPQHF
TRBJ2-3	16	.	TRBV24-1	TRBD1	TGTGCCACCAGTGACCCCTCCGGGACAGGGACAGATACGCAGTATTTT	CATSDPSGTGTDTQYF
TRBJ2-7	14	.	TRBV28	TRBD1	TGTGCCAGCTTACCGACAGGGCCAAAATACGAGCAGTACTTC	CASLPTGPKYEQYF
TRBJ2-3	16	.	TRBV7-9	TRBD2	TGTGCCAGCAGCTCCGGGGTAGCGGGAGGAACAGATACGCAGTATTTT	CASSSGVAGGTDTQYF
TRBJ2-7	15	.	TRBV20-1	TRBD2	TGCAGTGCTGACAGACTAGCGGGAGTTACCCACGAGCAGTACTTC	CSADRLAGVTHEQYF
TRBJ2-1	15	.	TRBV28	TRBD1	TGTGCCAGCCAAACACCCGGGACAGGGGTCAATGAGCAGTTCTTC	CASQTPGTGVNEQFF
TRBJ1-3	14	.	TRBV9	.	TGTGCCAGCAGCAACTACGGACCTGGAAACACCATATATTTT	CASSNYGPGNTIYF
TRBJ1-5	13	.	TRBV28	.	TGTGCCAGCACGAAGTACAGGGAAAAGCCCCAGCATTTT	CASTKYREKPQHF
TRBJ2-1	18	.	TRBV3-1	TRBD2	TGTGCCAGCAGCCAAGATCGTGCTAGCGGGGGAGCCTACAATGAGCAGTTCTTC	CASSQDRASGGAYNEQFF